Below are 21 T cell receptor beta chains sequenced from a single sample in a study of TIL therapy for anti-PD-1-resistant metastatic lung cancer. Time point reported: pre-treatment sample, taken before nivolumab and TIL therapy. The immunoSEQ assay was v3. The method was immunoSEQ multiplex PCR; TCRdb's version includes in-frame clones alone and lacks a portion of them. The sample has tens of thousands of clones; 73% are singletons. Sequencing used blood, obtained at baseline. These receptor sequences come from a person aged 25 to 79 with non-small cell lung cancer.

This clone was seen only a few times. The chain is built from TRBV28 and TRBJ2-7, with a tentative D call TRBD1 (5 bases). Germline-derived CDR1 and CDR2 are MDHEN and SYDVKM. V was cut by 3 bases and J by 3 bases, with 9 bases left in between. The CDR3 length is 13 residues. CDR3 coding DNA: TGTGCCAGCAGTTTCCAGGGCCTCTACGAGCAGTACTTC. It is translated as CASSFQGLYEQYF.

The chain couples TRBV4-1 to TRBJ1-1; 9 bases line up with TRBD1. Germline V lookup: CDR1 MGHRA, CDR2 YSYEKL. CDR3 length: 15 amino acids. V gave up 2 bases and J gave up 6 bases; unmatched junction bases: 7. The CDR3 nucleotides are TGCGCCAGCAGCCAACTCGGGACAGGGTCGTCTGAAGCTTTCTTT. It codes for CASSQLGTGSSEAFF.

The rearrangement joins TRBV28 to TRBJ2-7; D is perhaps TRBD1 or TRBD2 (5 bases each). Trimming took 1 base from V and 3 from J, leaving 10 bases between them. The germline V gene has CDR1 MDHEN and CDR2 SYDVKM. This CDR3 is built from 14 residues. CDR3 DNA sequence: TGTGCCAGCAGTTTATTCTCAGGGAGCTACGAGCAGTACTTC. Its protein product is CASSLFSGSYEQYF.

This clone was detected once. The chain couples TRBV27 to TRBJ1-2; no definite D call. CDR3 length equals 12 residues. Looked up from germline, CDR1 is MNHEY and CDR2 is SMNVEV (reference sequence). V shed 9 bases and J shed 8 bases, with 16 bases lying between them. CDR3 nucleotides: TGTGCCAGTAGGGCAGATTGGTACGGCTACACCTTC. Amino acids: CASRADWYGYTF.

This clone was picked up one time. The V gene is TRBV5-4, the J gene TRBJ2-3, with 9 bases identical to TRBD2. Germline assignment: CDR1 SGHNT and CDR2 YYREEE (reference sequence). CDR3 length: 16 residues. V gave up 4 bases and J gave up 6 bases; unmatched junction bases: 12. CDR3 nucleotide sequence: TGTGCCAGCAGCCAAATCTGGCGGGGGGGCCGGGATACGCAGTATTTT. Protein product: CASSQIWRGGRDTQYF. Using reference TRBV5-4 and TRBJ2-3 for the parts outside the CDR3, the full variable domain is ETGVTQSPTHLIKTRGQQVTLRCSSQSGHNTVSWYQQALGQGPQFIFQYYREEENGRGNFPPRFSGLQFPNYSSELNVNALELDDSALYLCASSQIWRGGRDTQYFGPGTRLTVL.

The chain employs TRBV18 and TRBJ1-1; 7 positions match TRBD1. V shed 3 bases and J 8 bases; nucleotides not matched to a gene: 21. The length of the CDR3 is 18 residues. The germline V gene encodes CDR1 KGHSH and CDR2 LQKENI. The CDR3 region is CASSPPGTRTGHSGEAFF. Here the CDR3 DNA reads TGTGCCAGCTCACCCCCGGGTACAAGGACAGGCCATTCGGGGGAAGCTTTCTTT.

This clone has more than one count but fewer than ten. The chain uses TRBV6-6 and TRBJ2-1, with 9 bases identical to TRBD2. Per the germline V gene, CDR1 is MNHNY and CDR2 is SVGAGI (reference sequence). V lost 7 bases to trimming and J lost 12 bases; unmatched junction nucleotides: 13. The CDR3 runs 14 residues. The CDR3 coding sequence is TGTGCCAGCACCCTCTGGGCTAGCGGGGAGGGGCAGTTCTTC. Translated: CASTLWASGEGQFF.

The chain couples TRBV5-1 to TRBJ2-5, with 13 bases lining up with TRBD2. The CDR3 has 17 residues. With 4 bases clipped from V and 0 bases from J, the junction kept 6 bases outside the gene matches. Germline V gene data show CDR1 as SGHRS and CDR2 as YFSETQ. The CDR3 nucleotides read TGCGCCAGCAGCAGAGGGACTAGCGGGGTAAACCAAGAGACCCAGTACTTC. Its protein product is CASSRGTSGVNQETQYF.

The genes are TRBV28 and TRBJ1-5; tentative D call: TRBD1 (5 bases). This CDR3 region has 15 residues. Germline V gene lookup returns CDR1 MDHEN and CDR2 SYDVKM. Trimming took off 3 bases at V and 1 base at J, with 10 bases between the two ends. CDR3 residues: CASSLFRDSNQPQHF. CDR3 nucleotide sequence: TGTGCCAGCAGTTTGTTCAGGGACAGCAATCAGCCCCAGCATTTT.

The chain couples TRBV27 to TRBJ2-1; no firm D call. Looked up from germline, CDR1 is MNHEY and CDR2 is SMNVEV (reference sequence). V dropped 0 bases and J dropped 0 bases, with 6 bases sitting between them. There are 15 residues in the CDR3. The CDR3: CASSLSMSSYNEQFF. The CDR3 DNA follows: TGTGCCAGCAGTTTATCCATGAGCTCCTACAATGAGCAGTTCTTC.

The chain recombines TRBV18 with TRBJ2-1, with 7 bases identical to TRBD1. The V gene's germline CDR1 is KGHSH and CDR2 LQKENI. The V gene end was trimmed by 2 bases and the J gene end by 8 bases; junction bases not matched to a gene: 9. The CDR3 is 15 amino acids. The CDR3 DNA follows: TGTGCCAGCTCACCATTCCCGGACAGGCGCGATGAGCAGTTCTTC. Translation: CASSPFPDRRDEQFF.

In this sample, this clone turned up a few times. This chain connects TRBV7-9 to TRBJ1-5; D call uncertain. This CDR3 contains 13 residues. V shed 5 bases and J shed 4 bases, with 9 bases lying between them. Germline V gene data show CDR1 as SEHNR and CDR2 as FQNEAQ (reference sequence). The CDR3 sequence is CASSGGKNQPQHF. CDR3 nucleotides: TGTGCCAGCAGCGGAGGAAAGAATCAGCCCCAGCATTTT.

The rearrangement joins TRBV7-2 to TRBJ2-5; 8 positions match TRBD2. The CDR3 length is 16 residues. The V and J ends lost 6 bases and 1 base, in that order; junction bases with no gene match: 10. Germline V lookup: CDR1 SGHTA, CDR2 FQGNSA. The CDR3 spells CASSTGLALRQETQYF. The CDR3 DNA is TGTGCCAGCAGTACAGGACTAGCTCTCCGCCAAGAGACCCAGTACTTC.

J is TRBJ2-3 and V is TRBV11-1; D unresolved. Germline V gene data show CDR1 as SGHAT and CDR2 as FQDESV (reference sequence). This CDR3 is built from 12 residues. V dropped 1 base and J dropped 6 bases, with 5 bases sitting between them. CDR3 sequence (DNA): TGTGCCAGCAGCTTAGATACGGATACGCAGTATTTT. Its protein is CASSLDTDTQYF.

The V gene is TRBV7-2, the J gene TRBJ1-2; possible D gene TRBD1, 6 bases. This CDR3 has 12 amino acids. Looked up from germline, CDR1 is SGHTA and CDR2 is FQGNSA. Trimming removed 8 bases at V and 6 bases at J, with 13 bases between. The CDR3 spells CASSDRIDGYTF. The CDR3 DNA reads TGTGCCAGCTCCGACAGGATAGATGGCTACACCTTC.

A note on this clone: Other DNA sequences in this specimen translate into the identical CDR3. V and J are TRBV7-9 and TRBJ2-3; weak D call: TRBD1 (6 bases). The V gene lost 4 bases and the J gene lost 4 bases, with 12 bases spanning the gap. The CDR3 consists of 14 residues. Germline values: CDR1 SEHNR, CDR2 FQNEAQ (reference sequence). Written as DNA, the CDR3 is TGTGCCAGCAGCTCGGACAGAGGAGCAGATACGCAGTATTTT. This gives the protein CASSSDRGADTQYF.

The rearrangement links TRBV5-4 to TRBJ2-1, with D possibly TRBD2 on 5 matching bases. V was clipped by 0 bases and J by 8 bases, with 6 bases between them. CDR1 is SGHNT and CDR2 is YYREEE in the germline V gene (reference sequence). CDR3 length: 12 residues. CDR3 region: CASSLGGDEQFF. Here the CDR3 DNA reads TGTGCCAGCAGCTTGGGGGGAGATGAGCAGTTCTTC.

The chain links TRBV5-4 to TRBJ1-4; D remains unclear. The germline V and J ends were trimmed by 0 bases and 5 bases, with 14 bases remaining between them. The germline V gene encodes CDR1 SGHNT and CDR2 YYREEE (reference sequence). The CDR3 spans 16 residues. Here the CDR3 DNA reads TGTGCCAGCAGCTTGGGGGGAGCGGCGGGGAATGAAAAACTGTTTTTT. Translating gives CASSLGGAAGNEKLFF.

The CDR3 here is CASPPLTGRNTEAFF. CDR3 nucleotide sequence: TGTGCCAGCCCCCCCCTAACTGGGAGGAACACTGAAGCTTTCTTT. The chain couples TRBV28 to TRBJ1-1, with D unresolved. The V gene lost 8 bases and the J gene lost 1 base, with 17 bases spanning the gap. The CDR3 totals 15 residues. Germline CDR1 MDHEN, CDR2 SYDVKM.

The chain has TRBV5-6 and TRBJ1-2; no firm D call. With 0 bases removed from V and 0 bases from J, the gap between germline ends came to 6 bases. Germline V CDR1 and CDR2: SGHDT, YYEEEE. The length of the CDR3 is 14 residues. CDR3 region: CASSLGYSNYGYTF. The CDR3 coding sequence is TGTGCCAGCAGCTTGGGGTACTCTAACTATGGCTACACCTTC.

The rearrangement joins TRBV11-2 to TRBJ2-3; TRBD2 matches at 12 bases. The CDR3 runs to 16 residues. After removal of 2 bases from V and 6 bases from J, the junction contained 6 bases not matched to a gene. Germline CDR1 is SGHAT and CDR2 is FQNNGV. CDR3 bases: TGTGCCAGCAGCTTACGTCCTAGCGGGGGGGGTGATACGCAGTATTTT. Its protein is CASSLRPSGGGDTQYF.